This entry describes one T cell receptor beta chain. This sample is part of a study of cytomegalovirus exposure and HLA in healthy donors. Study as a whole: The use of the same platform for the 95 to 150 validation repertoires and the 550 to 850 first-cohort repertoires was reported by a later analysis.

The protocol was immunoSEQ multiplex PCR, while the TCRdb copy is restricted to in-frame clones and leaves out a portion. The sample shows some 100,000 clones, 88% of them seen only once. The material sequenced was PBMCs. This sequence was found in a young man in good health and CMV-seronegative.

Written as DNA, the CDR3 is TGTGCCATCAGTGAGTCGCTTGGCAGCTACGAGCAGTACTTC. It specifies CAISESLGSYEQYF. This chain joins TRBV10-3 and TRBJ2-7; no definite D call. Per germline, CDR1 ENHRY and CDR2 SYGVKD. The V end lost 0 bases, the J end lost 3 bases, and 9 bases lay between the germline ends. This CDR3 has 14 amino acids.